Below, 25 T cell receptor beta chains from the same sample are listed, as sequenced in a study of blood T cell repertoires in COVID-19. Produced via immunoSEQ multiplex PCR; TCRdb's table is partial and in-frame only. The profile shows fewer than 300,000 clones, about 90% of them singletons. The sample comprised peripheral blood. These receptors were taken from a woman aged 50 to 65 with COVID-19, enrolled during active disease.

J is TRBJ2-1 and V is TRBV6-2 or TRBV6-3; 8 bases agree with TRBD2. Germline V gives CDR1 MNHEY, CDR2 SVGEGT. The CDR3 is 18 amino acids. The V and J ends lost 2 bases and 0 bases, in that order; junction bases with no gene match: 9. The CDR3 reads CASSYPRTGTSSYNEQFF. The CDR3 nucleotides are TGTGCCAGCAGTTACCCCCGAACCGGGACTAGCTCCTACAATGAGCAGTTCTTC.

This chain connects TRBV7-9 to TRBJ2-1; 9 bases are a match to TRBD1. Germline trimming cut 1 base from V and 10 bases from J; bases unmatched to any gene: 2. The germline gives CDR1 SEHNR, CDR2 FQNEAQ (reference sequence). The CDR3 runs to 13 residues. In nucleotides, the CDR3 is TGTGCCAGCAGCTTAGTAGGGACAGGGGAGCAGTTCTTC. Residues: CASSLVGTGEQFF. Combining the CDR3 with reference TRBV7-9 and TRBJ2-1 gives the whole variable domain DTGVSQNPRHKITKRGQNVTFRCDPISEHNRLYWYRQTLGQGPEFLTYFQNEAQLEKSRLLSDRFSAERPKGSFSTLEIQRTEQGDSAMYLCASSLVGTGEQFFGPGTRLTVL.

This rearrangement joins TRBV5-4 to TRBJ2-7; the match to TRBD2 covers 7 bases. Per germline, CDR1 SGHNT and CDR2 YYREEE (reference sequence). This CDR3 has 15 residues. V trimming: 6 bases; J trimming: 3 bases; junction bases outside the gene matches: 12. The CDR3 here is CASTREASGVYEQYF. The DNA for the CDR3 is TGTGCCAGCACCCGGGAGGCTAGCGGCGTCTACGAGCAGTACTTC. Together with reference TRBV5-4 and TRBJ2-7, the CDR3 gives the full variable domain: ETGVTQSPTHLIKTRGQQVTLRCSSQSGHNTVSWYQQALGQGPQFIFQYYREEENGRGNFPPRFSGLQFPNYSSELNVNALELDDSALYLCASTREASGVYEQYFGPGTRLTVT.

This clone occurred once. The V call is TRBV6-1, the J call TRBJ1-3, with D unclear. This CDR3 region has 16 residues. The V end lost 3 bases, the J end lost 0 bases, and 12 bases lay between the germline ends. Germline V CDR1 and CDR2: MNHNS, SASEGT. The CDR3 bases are TGTGCCAGCAGTGATCATGGTGCGAACTCTGGAAACACCATATATTTT. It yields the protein CASSDHGANSGNTIYF.

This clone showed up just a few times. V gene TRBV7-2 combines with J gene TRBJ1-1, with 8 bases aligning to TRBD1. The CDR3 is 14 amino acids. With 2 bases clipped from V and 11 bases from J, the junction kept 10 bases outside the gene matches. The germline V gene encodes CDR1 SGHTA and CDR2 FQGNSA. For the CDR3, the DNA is TGTGCCAGCAGCTTAATACCAGGGGGCGCGTCGGCTTTCTTT. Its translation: CASSLIPGGASAFF.

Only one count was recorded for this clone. The CDR3 sequence is CASSHTGTRTYEQYF. The CDR3 DNA sequence: TGTGCCAGCAGCCATACCGGGACACGGACCTACGAGCAGTACTTC. The chain carries TRBV3-1 (or the pseudogene TRBV3-2) and TRBJ2-7; D is possibly TRBD1 (6 bases). The germline V gene has CDR1 LGHDT and CDR2 YNNKEL (reference sequence). This CDR3 is built from 15 residues. Deletions cut 3 bases from V and 2 bases from J, with 14 bases between.

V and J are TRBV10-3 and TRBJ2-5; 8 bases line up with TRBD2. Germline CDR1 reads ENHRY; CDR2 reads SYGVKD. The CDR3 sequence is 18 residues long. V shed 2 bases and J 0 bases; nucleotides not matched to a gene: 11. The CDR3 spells CAISEALLSGKNQETQYF. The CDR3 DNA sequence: TGTGCCATCAGTGAGGCTTTACTTAGCGGGAAAAACCAAGAGACCCAGTACTTC.

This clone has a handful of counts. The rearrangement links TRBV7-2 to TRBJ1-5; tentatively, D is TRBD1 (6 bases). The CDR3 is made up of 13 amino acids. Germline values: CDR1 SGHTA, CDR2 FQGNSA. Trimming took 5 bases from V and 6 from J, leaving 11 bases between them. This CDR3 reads CASSLDRFQPQHF. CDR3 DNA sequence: TGTGCCAGCAGCCTCGACAGGTTTCAGCCCCAGCATTTT.

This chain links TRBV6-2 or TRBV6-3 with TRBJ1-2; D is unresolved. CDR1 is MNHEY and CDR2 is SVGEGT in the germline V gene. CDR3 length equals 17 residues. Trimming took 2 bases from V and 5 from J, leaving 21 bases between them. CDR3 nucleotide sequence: TGTGCCAGCAGTTACCCATCTGGCCGGAGTGGCAGTTATGGCTACACCTTC. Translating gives CASSYPSGRSGSYGYTF.

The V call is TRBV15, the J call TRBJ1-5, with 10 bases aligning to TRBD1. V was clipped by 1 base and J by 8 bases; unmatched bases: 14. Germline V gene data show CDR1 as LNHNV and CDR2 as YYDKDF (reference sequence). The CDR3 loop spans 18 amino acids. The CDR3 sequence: CATSRVGQGQGGSEPQHF. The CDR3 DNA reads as TGTGCCACCAGCAGAGTGGGACAGGGGCAGGGTGGATCTGAGCCCCAGCATTTT. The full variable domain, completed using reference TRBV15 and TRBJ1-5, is DAMVIQNPRYQVTQFGKPVTLSCSQTLNHNVMYWYQQKSSQAPKLLFHYYDKDFNNEADTPDNFQSRRPNTSFCFLDIRSPGLGDTAMYLCATSRVGQGQGGSEPQHFGDGTRLSIL.

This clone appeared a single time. The CDR3 is CASSSQGRGEQYF. CDR3 coding DNA: TGTGCCAGCAGTTCTCAGGGGCGGGGGGAGCAGTACTTC. J is TRBJ2-7 and V is TRBV2; possibly TRBD2 for D (7 bases). This CDR3 spans 13 amino acids. Germline assignment: CDR1 SNHLY and CDR2 FYNNEI. V was clipped by 5 bases and J by 7 bases, with 15 bases between them.

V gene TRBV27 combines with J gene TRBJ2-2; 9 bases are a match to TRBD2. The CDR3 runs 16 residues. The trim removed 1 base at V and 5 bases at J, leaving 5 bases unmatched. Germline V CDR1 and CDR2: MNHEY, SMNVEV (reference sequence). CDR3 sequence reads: CASSLFAGGHTGELFF. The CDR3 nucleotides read TGTGCCAGCAGTTTATTTGCGGGAGGGCATACCGGGGAGCTGTTTTTT.

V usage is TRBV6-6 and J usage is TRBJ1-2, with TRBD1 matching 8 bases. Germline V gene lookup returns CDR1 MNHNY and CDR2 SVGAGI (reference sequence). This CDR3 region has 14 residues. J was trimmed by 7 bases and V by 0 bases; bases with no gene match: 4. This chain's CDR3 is CASSYSRGRGGYTF. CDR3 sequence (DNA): TGTGCCAGCAGTTACTCCAGGGGGCGTGGTGGCTACACCTTC.

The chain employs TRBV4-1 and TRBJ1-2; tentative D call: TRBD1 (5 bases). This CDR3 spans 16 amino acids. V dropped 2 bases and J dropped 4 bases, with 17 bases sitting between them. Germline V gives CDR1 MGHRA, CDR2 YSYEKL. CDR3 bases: TGCGCCAGCAGCCAATCAGTGGGGCAGTCGATCTATGGCTACACCTTC. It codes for CASSQSVGQSIYGYTF.

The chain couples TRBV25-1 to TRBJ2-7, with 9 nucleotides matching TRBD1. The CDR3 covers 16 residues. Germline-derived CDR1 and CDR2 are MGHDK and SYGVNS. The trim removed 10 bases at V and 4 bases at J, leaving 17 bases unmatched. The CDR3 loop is CAIEGRIGTGSYEQYF. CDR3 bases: TGTGCCATCGAAGGGAGGATAGGGACAGGGTCGTACGAGCAGTACTTC.

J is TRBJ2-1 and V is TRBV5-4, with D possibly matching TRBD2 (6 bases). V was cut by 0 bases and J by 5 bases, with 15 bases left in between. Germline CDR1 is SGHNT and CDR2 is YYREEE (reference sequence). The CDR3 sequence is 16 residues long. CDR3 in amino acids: CASSLETSTVDNEQFF. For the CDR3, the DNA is TGTGCCAGCAGCTTGGAGACTAGTACAGTCGACAATGAGCAGTTCTTC.

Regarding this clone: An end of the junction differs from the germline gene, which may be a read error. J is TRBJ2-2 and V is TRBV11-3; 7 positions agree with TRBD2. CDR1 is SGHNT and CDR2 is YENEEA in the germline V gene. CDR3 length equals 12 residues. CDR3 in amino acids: CASSSTSGGLFF. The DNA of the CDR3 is TGTGCCAGCAGCTCGACCTCGGGGGGGCTGTTTTTT. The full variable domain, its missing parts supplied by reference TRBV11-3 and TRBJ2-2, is EAGVVQSPRYKIIEKKQPVAFWCNPISGHNTLYWYLQNLGQGPELLIRYENEEAVDDSQLPKDRFSAERLKGVDSTLKIQPAELGDSAVYLCASSSTSGGLFFGEGSRLTVL.

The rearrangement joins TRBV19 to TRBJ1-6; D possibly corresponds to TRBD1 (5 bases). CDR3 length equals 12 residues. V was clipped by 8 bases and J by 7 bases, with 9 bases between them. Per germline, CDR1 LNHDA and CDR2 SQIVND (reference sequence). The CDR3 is CASSKGNSPLHF. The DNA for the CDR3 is TGTGCCAGTTCGAAGGGGAATTCACCCCTCCACTTT.

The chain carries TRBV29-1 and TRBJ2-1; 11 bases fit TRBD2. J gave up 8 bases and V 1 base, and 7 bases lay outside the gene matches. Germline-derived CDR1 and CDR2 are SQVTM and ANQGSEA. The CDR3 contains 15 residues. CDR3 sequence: CSVEVLAGENYEQFF. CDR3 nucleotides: TGCAGCGTTGAAGTACTAGCGGGAGAAAATTATGAGCAGTTCTTC.

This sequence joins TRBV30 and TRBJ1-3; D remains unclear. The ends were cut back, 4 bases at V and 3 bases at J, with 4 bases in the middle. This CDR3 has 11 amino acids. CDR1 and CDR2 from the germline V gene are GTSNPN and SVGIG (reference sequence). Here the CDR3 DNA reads TGTGCCTGGACTAATGGAAACACCATATATTTT. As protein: CAWTNGNTIYF.

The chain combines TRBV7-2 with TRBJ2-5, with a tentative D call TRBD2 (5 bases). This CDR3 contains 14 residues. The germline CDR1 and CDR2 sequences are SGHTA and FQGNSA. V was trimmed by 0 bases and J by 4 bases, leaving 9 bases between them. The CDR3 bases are TGTGCCAGCAGCTTAGCGGGAGTAGGAGAGACCCAGTACTTC. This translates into CASSLAGVGETQYF. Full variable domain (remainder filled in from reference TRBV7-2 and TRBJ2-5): GAGVSQSPSNKVTEKGKDVELRCDPISGHTALYWYRQSLGQGLEFLIYFQGNSAPDKSGLPSDRFSAERTGGSVSTLTIQRTQQEDSAVYLCASSLAGVGETQYFGPGTRLLVL.

CDR3 nucleotides: TGCGCCAGCAGCTTGCAGGGAGGGCCGGAGACCCAGTACTTC. It is translated as CASSLQGGPETQYF. The rearrangement joins TRBV5-1 to TRBJ2-5, with 7 bases lining up with TRBD2. The CDR3 runs to 14 residues. After removal of 1 base from V and 5 bases from J, the junction contained 5 bases not matched to a gene. Germline V CDR1 and CDR2: SGHRS, YFSETQ.

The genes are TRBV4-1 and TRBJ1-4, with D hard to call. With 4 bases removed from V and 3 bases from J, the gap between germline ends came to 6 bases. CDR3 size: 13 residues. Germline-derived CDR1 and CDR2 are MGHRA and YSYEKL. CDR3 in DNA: TGCGCCAGCAGCCCTGGCTCTAATGAAAAACTGTTTTTT. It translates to CASSPGSNEKLFF.

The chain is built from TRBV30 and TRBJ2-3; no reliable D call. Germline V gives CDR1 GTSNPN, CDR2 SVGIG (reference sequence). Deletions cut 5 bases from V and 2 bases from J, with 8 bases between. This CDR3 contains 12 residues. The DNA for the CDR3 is TGTGCCTGGGGGCCTAACACAGATACGCAGTATTTT. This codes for CAWGPNTDTQYF. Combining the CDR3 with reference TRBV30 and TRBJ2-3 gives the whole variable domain SQTIHQWPATLVQPVGSPLSLECTVEGTSNPNLYWYRQAAGRGLQLLFYSVGIGQISSEVPQNLSASRPQDRQFILSSKKLLLSDSGFYLCAWGPNTDTQYFGPGTRLTVL.

The DNA for the CDR3 is TGCACCAGCAGCCAAGGGACTAGCGGGAGCGAGCAGTACTTC. It encodes CTSSQGTSGSEQYF. This sequence joins TRBV1 and TRBJ2-7; TRBD2 was called by the table and not checked on the DNA. TRBV1 is an annotated pseudogene. The CDR3 has 14 residues.